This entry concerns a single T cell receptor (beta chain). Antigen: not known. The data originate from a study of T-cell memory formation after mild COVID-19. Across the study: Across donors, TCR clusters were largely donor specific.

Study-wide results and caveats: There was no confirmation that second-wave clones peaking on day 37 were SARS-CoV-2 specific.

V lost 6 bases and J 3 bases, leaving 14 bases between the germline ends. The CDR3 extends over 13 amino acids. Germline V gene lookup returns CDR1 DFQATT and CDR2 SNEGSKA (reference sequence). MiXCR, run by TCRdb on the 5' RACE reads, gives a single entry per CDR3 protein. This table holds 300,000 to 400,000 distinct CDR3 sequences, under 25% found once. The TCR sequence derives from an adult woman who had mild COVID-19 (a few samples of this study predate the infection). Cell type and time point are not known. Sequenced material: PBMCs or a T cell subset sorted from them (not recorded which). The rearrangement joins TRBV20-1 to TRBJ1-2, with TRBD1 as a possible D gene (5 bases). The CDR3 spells CSATKTDDYGYTF. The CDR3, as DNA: TGCAGTGCAACCAAGACAGACGACTATGGCTACACCTTC.